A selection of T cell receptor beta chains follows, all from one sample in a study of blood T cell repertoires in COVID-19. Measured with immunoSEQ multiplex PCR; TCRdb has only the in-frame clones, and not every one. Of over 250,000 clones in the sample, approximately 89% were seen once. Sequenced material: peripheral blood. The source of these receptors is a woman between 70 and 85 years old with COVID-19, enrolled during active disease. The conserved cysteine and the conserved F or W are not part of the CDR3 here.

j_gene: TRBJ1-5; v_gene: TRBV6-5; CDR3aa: ASSRTGGNQPQH
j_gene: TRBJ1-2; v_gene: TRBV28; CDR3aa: ASSAYSPDMDYGYT
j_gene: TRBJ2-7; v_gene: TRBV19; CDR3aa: ASSALELAGYEQY
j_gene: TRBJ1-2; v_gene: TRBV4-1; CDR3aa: ASSSRGPTNYGYT
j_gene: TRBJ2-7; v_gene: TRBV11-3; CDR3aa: ASSLVAGGVQY
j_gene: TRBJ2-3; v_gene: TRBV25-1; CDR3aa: ASSKREADTQY
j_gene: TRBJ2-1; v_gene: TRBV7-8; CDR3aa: ASSLASRQASF
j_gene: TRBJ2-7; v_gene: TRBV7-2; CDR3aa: ASSLFRDTYEQY
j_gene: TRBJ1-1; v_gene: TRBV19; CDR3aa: ASSLLQGVTEAF
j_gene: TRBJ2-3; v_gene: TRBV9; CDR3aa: ASSPRESSTDTQY
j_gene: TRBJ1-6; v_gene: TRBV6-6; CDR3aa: ASFIGDRGPNSPLH
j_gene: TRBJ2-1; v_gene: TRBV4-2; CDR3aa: ASSRHRVGQAGGLYNEQF
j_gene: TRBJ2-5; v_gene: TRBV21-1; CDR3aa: ASSKQWETQY
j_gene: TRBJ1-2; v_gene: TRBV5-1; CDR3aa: ASSFGQGKGGYT
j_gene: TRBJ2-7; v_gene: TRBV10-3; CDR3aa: AISKDTGLDEQY
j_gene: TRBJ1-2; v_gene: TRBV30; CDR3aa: AWSVETGGSGGYT
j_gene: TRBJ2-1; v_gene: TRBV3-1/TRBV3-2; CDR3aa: ASRSGTSGSHNEQF
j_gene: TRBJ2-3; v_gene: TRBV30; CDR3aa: AWSRITDTQY
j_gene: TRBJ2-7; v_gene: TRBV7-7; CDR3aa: ASSLGLADEQY
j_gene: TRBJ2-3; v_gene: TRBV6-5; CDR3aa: ASRNRDRAVDTQY
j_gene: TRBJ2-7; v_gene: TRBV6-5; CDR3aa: ASRDTRGTGPY
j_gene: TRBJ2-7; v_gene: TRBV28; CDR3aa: ASSTGPTSGYEQY
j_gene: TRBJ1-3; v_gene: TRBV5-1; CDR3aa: ASSRSRTVSGNTIY
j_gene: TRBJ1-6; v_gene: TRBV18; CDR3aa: ASSLREKNSPLH
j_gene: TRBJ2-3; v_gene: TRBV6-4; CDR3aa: ATSDRVATDTQY
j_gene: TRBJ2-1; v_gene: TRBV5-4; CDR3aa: ASSLMASYNEQF
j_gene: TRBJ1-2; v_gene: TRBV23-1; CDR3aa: ASTWTGGLFNYGYT
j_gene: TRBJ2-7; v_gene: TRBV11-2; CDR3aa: ASSPELSANYEQY
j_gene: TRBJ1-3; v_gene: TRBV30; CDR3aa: AWSSGGLSGNTIY
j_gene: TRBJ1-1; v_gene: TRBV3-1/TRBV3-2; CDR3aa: ASSPIGFTEAF
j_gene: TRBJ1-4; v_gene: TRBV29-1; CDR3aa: SVGTTGFGEKLF
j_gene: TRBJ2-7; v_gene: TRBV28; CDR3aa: ASSLWVPGGLYEQY
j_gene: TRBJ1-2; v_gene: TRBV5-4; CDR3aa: ASSPLLTSYGYT
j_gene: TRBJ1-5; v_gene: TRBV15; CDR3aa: ATSRGQGVQPQH
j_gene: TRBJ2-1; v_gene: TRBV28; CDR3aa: ASSLFWTEQF
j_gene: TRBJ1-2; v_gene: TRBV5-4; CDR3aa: ASSLSGGADYGYT
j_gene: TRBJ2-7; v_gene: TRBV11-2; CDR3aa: ASSLAGGASEQY
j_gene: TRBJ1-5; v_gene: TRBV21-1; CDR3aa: ASSPNQPQH
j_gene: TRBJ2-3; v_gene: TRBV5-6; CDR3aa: ASSFPTEGTQY
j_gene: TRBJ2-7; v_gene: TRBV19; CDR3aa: ASSKSGSSYEQY
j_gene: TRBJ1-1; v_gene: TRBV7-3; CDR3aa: ASSLSAKTEAF
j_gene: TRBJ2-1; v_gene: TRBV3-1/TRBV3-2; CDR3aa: ASSQDILASGSYNEQF
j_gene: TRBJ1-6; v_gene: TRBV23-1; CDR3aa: ASSQSIGAQGDMISPLH
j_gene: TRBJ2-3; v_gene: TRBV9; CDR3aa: ASSVDGAQDTQY
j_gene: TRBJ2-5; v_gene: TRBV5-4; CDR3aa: ASSRGFAGSGETQY
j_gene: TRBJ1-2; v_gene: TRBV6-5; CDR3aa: ASSRTANYGYT
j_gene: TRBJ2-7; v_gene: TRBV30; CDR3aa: AWSERRGQY
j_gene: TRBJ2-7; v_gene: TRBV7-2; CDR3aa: ASRLTSEQY
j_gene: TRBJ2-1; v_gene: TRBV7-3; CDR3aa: ASRPTPGTSNEQF
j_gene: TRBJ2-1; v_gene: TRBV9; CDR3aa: ASSPGERDFYNEQF
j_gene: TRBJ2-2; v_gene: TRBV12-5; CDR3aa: ASGLVPETGELF